This passage covers 24 T cell receptor beta chains from one sample sequenced in a study of T-cell reconstitution after alpha-beta-depleted transplantation in children. Unique molecular identifiers were used in preparing the TCRbeta library. TCRdb independently ran MiXCR on the PCR reads; one entry per CDR3 protein. Of approximately 980,000 distinct CDR3 sequences in the sample, around 30% were seen once. The source was PBMCs, mostly from graft donor cells, collected 360 days after TCRalphabeta/CD19-depleted stem cell transplant. The receptors shown here come from a boy in the first two years of life who had a stem cell transplant for SCID, so the T cells may come from the graft donor.

The gene calls are TRBV10-2 and TRBJ2-1; 8 bases are a match to TRBD1. V shed 7 bases, J shed 6 bases, and the junction held 8 bases outside the gene matches. Per the germline V gene, CDR1 is WSHSY and CDR2 is SAAADI. The CDR3 covers 14 residues. DNA of the CDR3: TGCGCCAGCACAGGGGGCAGTAGGAGCAATGAGCAGTTCTTC. Its translation: CASTGGSRSNEQFF.

This sequence joins TRBV5-4 and TRBJ2-1; 11 bases are a match to TRBD2. The V segment lost 2 bases and the J segment 2 bases; nucleotides outside the gene matches: 9. Germline lookup yields CDR1 SGHNT and CDR2 YYREEE (reference sequence). This CDR3 comprises 18 residues. The CDR3: CASSFRPPSGGTYNEQFF. The CDR3 bases are TGTGCCAGCAGCTTCCGGCCACCTAGCGGGGGGACCTACAATGAGCAGTTCTTC.

The chain joins TRBV5-1 to TRBJ2-5; D not resolved. The germline V and J ends were trimmed by 0 bases and 10 bases, with 25 bases remaining between them. This CDR3 has 17 amino acids. CDR1 is SGHRS and CDR2 is YFSETQ in the germline V gene. CDR3 bases: TGCGCCAGCAGCTTGGGGTTCAAAGGACCACTGCAAGTTGGCCAGTACTTC. This sequence encodes CASSLGFKGPLQVGQYF.

Only a few counts were recorded for this clonotype. The V gene is TRBV4-3, the J gene TRBJ2-2; possible D gene TRBD1, 6 bases. The CDR3 loop spans 20 amino acids. The germline V gene has CDR1 LGHNA and CDR2 YSLEER. V lost 4 bases to trimming and J lost 3 bases, with 27 bases between them. The CDR3 protein is CASSRTGTPFSPLDTGELFF. The DNA for the CDR3 is TGCGCCAGCAGCCGGACCGGGACACCCTTCTCTCCCCTTGACACCGGGGAGCTGTTTTTT.

The gene calls are TRBV6-5 and TRBJ1-4, with 9 nucleotides matching TRBD1. Germline V lookup: CDR1 MNHEY, CDR2 SVGAGI. This CDR3 spans 16 amino acids. Losses at the gene ends were 2 bases for V and 14 bases for J; bases not matched to a gene: 15. In DNA, the CDR3 is TGTGCCAGCAGTTACACCTACAGGGGGCCTGCTGAAAGGCTGTTTTTT. Translation gives CASSYTYRGPAERLFF.

The chain carries TRBV12-3 or TRBV12-4 and TRBJ2-5; the D is unclear. The CDR3 runs 13 residues. Deletions cut 5 bases from V and 2 bases from J, with 9 bases between. The CDR3 loop reads CASSHHIQETQYF. In nucleotides, the CDR3 is TGTGCCAGCAGTCACCACATTCAAGAGACCCAGTACTTC.

This sequence joins TRBV4-3 and TRBJ2-4; 7 bases align to TRBD2. This CDR3 is 16 amino acids long. V shed 4 bases and J 3 bases; nucleotides not matched to a gene: 9. Germline CDR1 LGHNA, CDR2 YSLEER. The CDR3: CASSLLSRGVKNIQYF. For the CDR3, the DNA is TGCGCCAGCAGCCTACTCAGTCGGGGGGTCAAAAACATTCAGTACTTC.

This clonotype has a handful of counts. The V call is TRBV20-1, the J call TRBJ1-2, with 7 bases aligning to TRBD1. The CDR3 extends over 14 amino acids. Germline V lookup: CDR1 DFQATT, CDR2 SNEGSKA (reference sequence). The ends lost 2 bases at V and 2 bases at J; junction bases unmatched: 5. CDR3 DNA sequence: TGCAGTGCTAGACCTTCGACAGGGAACTATGGCTACACCTTC. Amino acids: CSARPSTGNYGYTF.

This rearrangement joins TRBV14 to TRBJ1-1; 7 bases are shared with TRBD1. V dropped 4 bases and J dropped 1; count of bases not matched to a gene: 12. This CDR3 has 17 amino acids. CDR1 and CDR2 (germline): SGHDN, FVKESK. The CDR3 bases are TGTGCCAGCAGCCGTGCGGGACAGATAGTCCAGAACACTGAAGCTTTCTTT. This encodes CASSRAGQIVQNTEAFF. The variable domain in full, completed from reference TRBV14 and TRBJ1-1, reads EAGVTQFPSHSVIEKGQTVTLRCDPISGHDNLYWYRRVMGKEIKFLLHFVKESKQDESGMPNNRFLAERTGGTYSTLKVQPAELEDSGVYFCASSRAGQIVQNTEAFFGQGTRLTVV.

The V call is TRBV20-1, the J call TRBJ2-3; 7 nucleotides align to TRBD2. The CDR3 extends over 14 amino acids. V lost 0 bases, J lost 2 bases, and 2 bases stayed unmatched. Germline CDR1 reads DFQATT; CDR2 reads SNEGSKA (reference sequence). The CDR3 protein is CSARDGGTTDTQYF. In DNA form, the CDR3 reads TGCAGTGCTAGAGACGGGGGGACCACAGATACGCAGTATTTT.

This clonotype was seen only a few times. J is TRBJ2-3 and V is TRBV25-1, with TRBD2 identical over 7 bases. J was trimmed by 6 bases and V by 8 bases; bases with no gene match: 8. The CDR3 is 13 residues long. Per the germline V gene, CDR1 is MGHDK and CDR2 is SYGVNS. CDR3 loop: CASFQRGSDTQYF. In DNA form, the CDR3 reads TGTGCCAGCTTCCAGCGGGGCTCTGATACGCAGTATTTT.

V and J are TRBV10-3 and TRBJ2-1; the match to TRBD2 covers 13 bases. Germline trimming cut 6 bases from V and 8 bases from J; bases unmatched to any gene: 4. The CDR3 is made up of 14 amino acids. Germline V gene lookup returns CDR1 ENHRY and CDR2 SYGVKD. The chain's CDR3 is CAISGTSGIDEQFF. The DNA for the CDR3 is TGTGCCATCAGCGGGACTAGCGGGATCGATGAGCAGTTCTTC.

This chain links TRBV2 with TRBJ2-6; D not certain. Trimming cost V 3 bases and J 0 bases, with 6 bases left between them. This CDR3 is 15 amino acids long. The germline V gene has CDR1 SNHLY and CDR2 FYNNEI. The CDR3 loop reads CASSDRFSGANVLTF. The CDR3 nucleotides read TGTGCCAGCAGTGATCGGTTCTCTGGGGCCAACGTCCTGACTTTC.

In its sample, this clonotype was seen many times. The gene calls are TRBV9 and TRBJ2-5; tentative D call: TRBD2 (5 bases). Germline lookup yields CDR1 SGDLS and CDR2 YYNGEE. V lost 0 bases, J lost 7 bases, and 10 bases lay in between. This CDR3 has 13 residues. CDR3 in DNA: TGTGCCAGCAGCGTAGGTCTAGCCGGGACCCAGTACTTC. Amino acids: CASSVGLAGTQYF. Full variable domain (missing parts from reference TRBV9 and TRBJ2-5): DSGVTQTPKHLITATGQRVTLRCSPRSGDLSVYWYQQSLDQGLQFLIQYYNGEERAKGNILERFSAQQFPDLHSELNLSSLELGDSALYFCASSVGLAGTQYFGPGTRLLVL.

The V and J genes are TRBV5-8 and TRBJ1-1, with D perhaps matching TRBD1 (6 bases). Trimming removed 4 bases from V and 5 bases from J, with 15 bases in between. This CDR3 comprises 14 residues. Looked up from germline, CDR1 is SGHTS and CDR2 is YDEGEE. CDR3: CASSRNYRVTEAFF. The CDR3 DNA is TGTGCCAGCAGCCGGAATTACAGGGTGACTGAAGCTTTCTTT.

This clonotype was seen a handful of times. The gene calls are TRBV15 and TRBJ1-1; a weak D match, TRBD1 (5 bases). CDR3 size: 15 residues. V was shortened by 1 base and J by 2 bases, with 11 bases between the two germline ends. Germline V gene lookup returns CDR1 LNHNV and CDR2 YYDKDF (reference sequence). The CDR3 sequence: CATSRAAGRNTEAFF. Written as DNA, the CDR3 is TGTGCCACCAGCAGAGCAGCAGGGAGAAACACTGAAGCTTTCTTT.

In this sample, this clonotype turned up many times. V gene TRBV7-9 combines with J gene TRBJ1-2; 8 nucleotides line up with TRBD1. With 1 base clipped from V and 2 bases from J, the junction kept 9 bases outside the gene matches. CDR1 SEHNR and CDR2 FQNEAQ come from the germline V gene (reference sequence). The CDR3 runs to 17 residues. Here the CDR3 reads CASSLGHGTGENYGYTF. CDR3 bases: TGTGCCAGCAGCTTAGGACACGGGACAGGAGAGAACTATGGCTACACCTTC.

The gene calls are TRBV12-3 or TRBV12-4 and TRBJ2-1; D is perhaps TRBD1 or TRBD2 (5 bases each). V dropped 6 bases and J dropped 4 bases, with 10 bases sitting between them. The CDR3 consists of 13 residues. The CDR3 reads CASRRGDYNEQFF. The CDR3 DNA is TGTGCCAGCAGAAGAGGGGATTACAATGAGCAGTTCTTC.

Only a few counts were recorded for this clonotype. V gene TRBV6-1 combines with J gene TRBJ1-4; D might be TRBD1 (5 bases). V lost 7 bases and J 3 bases, leaving 12 bases between the germline ends. Germline V lookup: CDR1 MNHNS, CDR2 SASEGT. The CDR3 sequence is 14 residues long. This chain's CDR3 is CASKTDRPNEKLFF. The CDR3 DNA reads TGTGCCAGCAAAACCGACAGACCTAATGAAAAACTGTTTTTT.

The chain recombines TRBV9 with TRBJ1-5, with TRBD1 as a possible D gene (6 bases). The germline V gene has CDR1 SGDLS and CDR2 YYNGEE. V was pared by 0 bases and J by 10 bases, with 11 bases between. The CDR3 length is 13 residues. The CDR3 here is CASSVGDISPQHF. In DNA, the CDR3 is TGTGCCAGCAGCGTAGGGGACATTTCCCCCCAGCATTTT.

In its sample, this clonotype was seen a few times. V and J are TRBV2 and TRBJ2-4, with TRBD2 as a possible D gene (6 bases). The CDR3 runs to 15 residues. CDR1 is SNHLY and CDR2 is FYNNEI in the germline V gene. With 6 bases removed from V and 3 bases from J, the gap between germline ends came to 15 bases. The CDR3 sequence: CASSDPGGHKNIQYF. Written as DNA, the CDR3 is TGTGCCAGCAGCGATCCCGGGGGTCACAAAAACATTCAGTACTTC. The whole variable domain, remainder taken from reference TRBV2 and TRBJ2-4, is EPEVTQTPSHQVTQMGQEVILRCVPISNHLYFYWYRQILGQKVEFLVSFYNNEISEKSEIFDDQFSVERPDGSNFTLKIRSTKLEDSAMYFCASSDPGGHKNIQYFGAGTRLSVL.

The chain is built from TRBV12-3 or TRBV12-4 and TRBJ2-1; 7 nucleotides align to TRBD1. This CDR3 has 13 residues. The ends lost 6 bases at V and 7 bases at J; junction bases unmatched: 6. The CDR3 spells CASRYSGGNEQFF. CDR3 DNA sequence: TGTGCCAGCAGGTACTCAGGGGGAAATGAGCAGTTCTTC.

This clonotype was counted a few times. V and J are TRBV3-1 and TRBJ2-7; TRBD1 agrees at 11 bases. Trimming cost V 0 bases and J 5 bases; bases outside gene matches: 6. Germline V lookup: CDR1 LGHDT, CDR2 YNNKEL (reference sequence). The CDR3 covers 16 residues. Here the CDR3 DNA reads TGTGCCAGCAGCCAAGACTACCGGGACAGGGGGGACGAGCAGTACTTC. This codes for CASSQDYRDRGDEQYF.

To note about this clonotype: A single base separates this from a much larger clone, so it may be a read error. V is TRBV29-1 and J is TRBJ2-7, with no clear D. Germline V CDR1 and CDR2: SQVTM, ANQGSEA. This CDR3 is 14 amino acids long. V was cut by 4 bases and J by 6 bases, with 19 bases left in between. CDR3 in DNA: TGCAGCGTTGCTCTATGGACCGGGCTATCCGAGCAGTACTTC. As protein: CSVALWTGLSEQYF.